This TCR beta chain was sequenced in a study of CD8+ T cells in alopecia areata. Background on the study: Treatment with tofacitinib (6 to 18 months) was followed by 6 months off drug. Study results and limitations: Relative to mice, TCR sharing across patients was less clear, a difference possibly HLA-related. Persistence during tofacitinib was seen for many expanded lesional clones in scalp and blood.

Following RNA extraction, reverse transcription yielded cDNA that acted as the sequencing template. Data came from immunoSEQ multiplex PCR; TCRdb stores just in-frame clones and leaves some out. The data show about 260,000 clones, 60% seen once. As for this clone: Antigen: not known. A much larger clone differs by one base, so this may be a read error.

Germline V gives CDR1 SGHAT, CDR2 FQNNGV. This CDR3 is 13 amino acids long. V was clipped by 5 bases and J by 3 bases; unmatched bases: 2. Treatment denoted: oral pan-JAK inhibitor, 5-10 mg twice daily. The study team obtained lesional scalp punch biopsies and peripheral blood from alopecia areata patients. This material consisted of CD4+ T cells sorted from blood, taken around week 54, from a patient treated with tofacitinib. This TCR was recovered from a human donor with alopecia areata. The chain carries TRBV11-2 and TRBJ1-2; 8 nucleotides line up with TRBD1. The CDR3 DNA reads as TGTGCCAGCAGCCGGGACAGGCACTATGGCTACACCTTC. Translated: CASSRDRHYGYTF.